This TCR beta chain appears in the sequencing data of a study of a mutant IDH1 vaccine in newly diagnosed glioma. Turning to the study itself: Patients were pretreated with radiotherapy, temozolomide, or both, mostly both. Findings and limits, study-wide: Changes to the top peripheral T cell clonotypes appeared unrelated to pseudoprogression.

This clone has a single count. Its antigen is unidentified. The time point was: baseline, week 1 (first vaccination visit). Treatment in this sample: pre-vaccination baseline after standard-of-care therapy. Newly diagnosed WHO grade 3 or 4 IDH1-mutant, ATRX-lost astrocytomas were identified in the donors. The method was immunoSEQ multiplex PCR; TCRdb's version includes in-frame clones alone and lacks a portion of them. The top ten clones hold roughly 0.61% of a sample with 98,000 or so clones, about 90% of them seen once. This sequence was found in a woman aged 45 to 65 with glioma. Here the sequenced sample was PBMCs, taken from a glioma patient treated with radiotherapy, temozolomide or both.

CDR3 loop: CASNRLSANEKLFF. CDR3 nucleotide sequence: TGTGCCAGCAACAGGCTCAGCGCTAATGAAAAACTGTTTTTT. This rearrangement joins TRBV28 to TRBJ1-4; possibly TRBD1 for D (5 bases). Germline CDR1 and CDR2: MDHEN and SYDVKM. Trimming stripped 7 bases from V and 3 bases from J, with 12 bases between. This CDR3 region has 14 residues. The complete variable domain, with remaining parts taken from reference TRBV28 and TRBJ1-4, reads DVKVTQSSRYLVKRTGEKVFLECVQDMDHENMFWYRQDPGLGLRLIYFSYDVKMKEKGDIPEGYSVSREKKERFSLILESASTNQTSMYLCASNRLSANEKLFFGSGTQLSVL.